In this sample, the clone carrying this T cell receptor beta chain turned up a few times. This specimen comes from a study of T cells of healthy individuals. A single record per CDR3 protein comes from TCRdb applying MiXCR to the 5' RACE reads. This sample has around 63,000 distinct CDR3 sequences, with about a sixth found just once. Germline lookup yields CDR1 DFQATT and CDR2 SNEGSKA (reference sequence). The CDR3 loop spans 15 amino acids. The V gene end was trimmed by 6 bases and the J gene end by 4 bases; junction bases not matched to a gene: 11. This sequence joins TRBV20-1 and TRBJ2-3; 9 bases match TRBD2. The source is a human donor in good health. As DNA, the CDR3 is TGCAGTGCGATCCATAGCGGGAGCGCGGCAGATACGCAGTATTTT. This sequence encodes CSAIHSGSAADTQYF.